A single sample gave rise to the 30 T cell receptor beta chains below, sequenced in a study of technical replicates of blood from a handful of donors. Produced via immunoSEQ multiplex PCR; TCRdb's table is partial and in-frame only. This sample has roughly 70,000 clones, with just over 90% found just once. Sequencing was performed on PBMCs. Receptors were obtained from a human donor in good health. Some clones in this sample may be carry-over from other donors' samples.

The sample holds one count of this clone. The chain combines TRBV19 with TRBJ2-5; the D gene is possibly TRBD2 (5 bases). V lost 8 bases and J lost 2, with 12 bases in between. Germline V gives CDR1 LNHDA, CDR2 SQIVND (reference sequence). There are 13 residues in the CDR3. Here the CDR3 reads CASSQTRQETQYF. Written as DNA, the CDR3 is TGTGCCAGTTCGCAAACTAGACAAGAGACCCAGTACTTC.

The J gene is TRBJ2-1, the V gene TRBV9, with 16 bases that match TRBD2. The CDR3 extends over 15 amino acids. The V gene end was trimmed by 3 bases and the J gene end by 9 bases; junction bases not matched to a gene: 3. Germline CDR1 and CDR2: SGDLS and YYNGEE. The CDR3 bases are TGTGCCAGCAGCGGGGGACTAGCGGGGGGGCTTGAGCAGTTCTTC. Encoded protein: CASSGGLAGGLEQFF.

V and J are TRBV10-3 and TRBJ1-5; D is perhaps TRBD1 (6 bases). This CDR3 has 14 residues. Per the germline V gene, CDR1 is ENHRY and CDR2 is SYGVKD. Trimming left V 3 bases short and J 2 bases short, with 8 bases between. The DNA for the CDR3 is TGTGCCATCAGTGATCGGACAGGCAATCAGCCCCAGCATTTT. Its protein is CAISDRTGNQPQHF.

J is TRBJ2-1 and V is TRBV2; no definite D call. Trimming took 5 bases from V and 8 from J, leaving 10 bases between them. This CDR3 spans 12 amino acids. CDR1 SNHLY and CDR2 FYNNEI come from the germline V gene. CDR3 nucleotide sequence: TGTGCCAGCAGTTCCCTAGATGATGAGCAGTTCTTC. Translated, it gives CASSSLDDEQFF.

The genes are TRBV2 and TRBJ2-1; possibly TRBD1 for D (6 bases). This CDR3 is 17 amino acids long. Germline CDR1 and CDR2: SNHLY and FYNNEI. Trimming shortened V by 5 bases and J by 0 bases, and 17 bases separated the two germline ends. The DNA of the CDR3 is TGTGCCAGCAGTTCTAGGCCGCCGGGACACTCCTACAATGAGCAGTTCTTC. Encoded protein: CASSSRPPGHSYNEQFF.

V gene TRBV14 combines with J gene TRBJ2-1, with D hard to call. This CDR3 is 11 amino acids long. Looked up from germline, CDR1 is SGHDN and CDR2 is FVKESK. With 8 bases removed from V and 8 bases from J, the gap between germline ends came to 10 bases. The CDR3, as DNA: TGTGCCAGCTCCCGGTTTTATGAGCAGTTCTTC. It translates to CASSRFYEQFF.

The chain recombines TRBV6-6 with TRBJ1-1; TRBD1 matches at 7 bases. From germline, CDR1 is MNHNY and CDR2 SVGAGI (reference sequence). The CDR3 covers 15 residues. V was pared by 5 bases and J by 0 bases, with 6 bases of the junction left unmatched. The CDR3: CASSAQQGMNTEAFF. Here the CDR3 DNA reads TGTGCCAGCAGTGCCCAACAGGGGATGAACACTGAAGCTTTCTTT.

The CDR3 DNA reads as TGTGCCAGCAGCGTAGGGGGAGGGCTTAACTACGAGCAGTACTTC. Translation: CASSVGGGLNYEQYF. This chain connects TRBV9 to TRBJ2-7; 7 nucleotides match TRBD2. J was trimmed by 3 bases and V by 0 bases; bases with no gene match: 6. In germline, CDR1 is SGDLS, CDR2 YYNGEE. There are 15 residues in the CDR3.

The rearrangement joins TRBV4-1 to TRBJ2-3, with D possibly matching TRBD1 (6 bases). Germline values: CDR1 MGHRA, CDR2 YSYEKL. V was cut by 9 bases and J by 4 bases, with 17 bases left in between. This CDR3 has 14 amino acids. The CDR3 nucleotides are TGCGCCAGTACATCTGGGGGCGCGGCAGATACGCAGTATTTT. Translation: CASTSGGAADTQYF.

This chain uses TRBV4-3 with TRBJ1-1; TRBD1 might be the D (5 bases). Trimming took off 4 bases at V and 4 bases at J, with 19 bases between the two ends. The germline CDR1 and CDR2 sequences are LGHNA and YSLEER. This CDR3 contains 16 residues. CDR3 bases: TGCGCCAGCAGCCCGATGTTGGTCCGGGGGGTCACTGAAGCTTTCTTT. Its translation is CASSPMLVRGVTEAFF.

The CDR3 region has the DNA TGTGCCAGCAGCAGGAGGACCGAACGGCAGGGCACAGATACGCAGTATTTT. Protein sequence: CASSRRTERQGTDTQYF. V usage is TRBV5-6 and J usage is TRBJ2-3, with D maybe TRBD2 (5 bases). Trimming left V 4 bases short and J 1 base short, with 19 bases between. CDR1 is SGHDT, CDR2 YYEEEE, per germline. CDR3 length: 17 residues.

V and J are TRBV4-3 and TRBJ2-5; 14 nucleotides agree with TRBD2. Germline V lookup: CDR1 LGHNA, CDR2 YSLEER. The CDR3 is made up of 17 amino acids. The V segment lost 3 bases and the J segment 1 base; nucleotides outside the gene matches: 4. The CDR3 nucleotides read TGCGCCAGCAGCCAGAGACTAGCGGGAGGGACCCAAGAGACCCAGTACTTC. Translation: CASSQRLAGGTQETQYF.

The J gene is TRBJ1-1, the V gene TRBV29-1; D possibly corresponds to TRBD1 (6 bases). With 3 bases removed from V and 4 bases from J, the gap between germline ends came to 21 bases. The CDR3 totals 16 residues. Germline values: CDR1 SQVTM, CDR2 ANQGSEA. The CDR3 spells CSVDRGLREGGTEAFF. CDR3 nucleotide sequence: TGCAGCGTTGACCGGGGCCTCCGGGAGGGGGGCACTGAAGCTTTCTTT.

The chain combines TRBV10-3 with TRBJ1-1; TRBD1 is a possible D gene (6 bases). Germline CDR1 ENHRY, CDR2 SYGVKD. The germline V and J ends were trimmed by 5 bases and 1 base, with 8 bases remaining between them. CDR3 length equals 13 residues. The chain's CDR3 is CAISRTANTEAFF. The CDR3 bases are TGTGCCATCAGTAGGACAGCGAACACTGAAGCTTTCTTT.

The J gene is TRBJ2-2, the V gene TRBV9, with D hard to call. Germline V gene lookup returns CDR1 SGDLS and CDR2 YYNGEE. Between the trimmed V and J ends, which lost 1 base and 3 bases, there was a span of 4 bases. This CDR3 comprises 13 residues. The CDR3 here is CASSVRYTGELFF. CDR3 in DNA: TGTGCCAGCAGCGTACGGTACACCGGGGAGCTGTTTTTT.

The genes are TRBV2 and TRBJ2-7; tentatively, D is TRBD2 (5 bases). Trimming took 6 bases from V and 1 from J, leaving 16 bases between them. Germline loops: CDR1 SNHLY, CDR2 FYNNEI. The CDR3 is 15 residues long. The chain's CDR3 is CASRVESGRSYEQYF. CDR3 nucleotide sequence: TGTGCCAGCAGGGTGGAGTCGGGGAGATCCTACGAGCAGTACTTC.

The chain couples TRBV7-8 to TRBJ2-3; a weak D match, TRBD1 (6 bases). CDR3 length equals 15 residues. The V end lost 5 bases, the J end lost 4 bases, and 16 bases lay between the germline ends. Germline values: CDR1 SGHVS, CDR2 FQNEAQ. As DNA, the CDR3 is TGTGCCAGCAGCCCCCCCCAGGGGAAAGCAGATACGCAGTATTTT. It codes for CASSPPQGKADTQYF.

The CDR3 reads CASRTTGVNSPLHF. The CDR3 DNA reads TGTGCCAGCAGAACCACAGGGGTGAATTCACCCCTCCACTTT. The gene calls are TRBV6-6 and TRBJ1-6; 7 nucleotides align to TRBD1. Germline V CDR1 and CDR2: MNHNY, SVGAGI (reference sequence). J gave up 7 bases and V 6 bases, and 6 bases lay outside the gene matches. CDR3 size: 14 residues.

The V call is TRBV5-1, the J call TRBJ2-5; D not resolved. This CDR3 comprises 14 residues. Trimming took 0 bases from V and 2 from J, leaving 8 bases between them. Looked up from germline, CDR1 is SGHRS and CDR2 is YFSETQ. The CDR3 protein is CASSLASSQETQYF. DNA of the CDR3: TGCGCCAGCAGCTTGGCTTCTAGTCAAGAGACCCAGTACTTC. The full variable domain, its missing parts supplied by reference TRBV5-1 and TRBJ2-5, is KAGVTQTPRYLIKTRGQQVTLSCSPISGHRSVSWYQQTPGQGLQFLFEYFSETQRNKGNFPGRFSGRQFSNSRSEMNVSTLELGDSALYLCASSLASSQETQYFGPGTRLLVL.

This clone was observed a handful of times. The rearrangement joins TRBV4-1 to TRBJ2-7; 7 bases fit TRBD2. Germline CDR1 MGHRA, CDR2 YSYEKL. This CDR3 comprises 18 residues. The V segment lost 3 bases and the J segment 0 bases; nucleotides outside the gene matches: 14. This CDR3 reads CASSHAVAGRHPSYEQYF. CDR3 nucleotides: TGCGCCAGCAGCCACGCAGTAGCGGGCCGACACCCCTCCTACGAGCAGTACTTC.

CDR3 nucleotides: TGTGCCAGCAGCCGAGGGACTAGCACAGATACGCAGTATTTT. Its protein is CASSRGTSTDTQYF. The V gene is TRBV7-9, the J gene TRBJ2-3, with a weak D call TRBD2 (6 bases). Germline loops: CDR1 SEHNR, CDR2 FQNEAQ (reference sequence). V gave up 5 bases and J gave up 0 bases, with 9 bases separating them. CDR3 length equals 14 residues.

V is TRBV5-1 and J is TRBJ1-1; possible D gene TRBD1, 6 bases. This CDR3 has 17 residues. V lost 5 bases and J lost 3, with 23 bases in between. The V gene's germline CDR1 is SGHRS and CDR2 YFSETQ. CDR3: CASRPVYRAVKYTEAFF. The DNA for the CDR3 is TGCGCCAGCAGGCCGGTCTACAGGGCTGTAAAGTACACTGAAGCTTTCTTT.

The V call is TRBV2, the J call TRBJ1-1; possible D gene TRBD1, 6 bases. The CDR3 spans 14 residues. Germline V gives CDR1 SNHLY, CDR2 FYNNEI. V lost 5 bases, J lost 4 bases, and 14 bases lay in between. Here the CDR3 reads CASSPQRGITEAFF. In DNA form, the CDR3 reads TGTGCCAGCAGTCCCCAGAGGGGGATCACTGAAGCTTTCTTT.

The chain recombines TRBV7-2 with TRBJ2-7; TRBD2 agrees at 7 bases. J was trimmed by 2 bases and V by 8 bases; bases with no gene match: 6. Germline V gene data show CDR1 as SGHTA and CDR2 as FQGNSA. The CDR3 is 13 residues long. The CDR3 nucleotides are TGTGCCAGCCGCGGGGGAGCGACCTACGAGCAGTACTTC. This translates into CASRGGATYEQYF.

The rearrangement links TRBV5-1 to TRBJ1-2; 8 bases fit TRBD1. The CDR3 totals 16 residues. J gave up 6 bases and V 4 bases, and 14 bases lay outside the gene matches. Germline loops: CDR1 SGHRS, CDR2 YFSETQ. The CDR3 sequence: CASSPTWTGPPHGYTF. DNA for the CDR3: TGCGCCAGCAGCCCAACATGGACAGGGCCCCCTCATGGCTACACCTTC. Full variable domain (rest looked up from reference TRBV5-1 and TRBJ1-2): KAGVTQTPRYLIKTRGQQVTLSCSPISGHRSVSWYQQTPGQGLQFLFEYFSETQRNKGNFPGRFSGRQFSNSRSEMNVSTLELGDSALYLCASSPTWTGPPHGYTFGSGTRLTVV.

The chain carries TRBV4-3 and TRBJ2-1; D unclear. The germline CDR1 and CDR2 sequences are LGHNA and YSLEER. Trimming removed 0 bases at V and 6 bases at J, with 9 bases between. The CDR3 length is 14 residues. This CDR3 reads CASSQDRRVNEQFF. The CDR3 region has the DNA TGCGCCAGCAGCCAAGATAGACGGGTCAATGAGCAGTTCTTC.

The chain's CDR3 is CSVESGTGQTQYF. The CDR3 DNA is TGCAGCGTTGAATCAGGGACAGGGCAGACCCAGTACTTC. The chain has TRBV29-1 and TRBJ2-5, with 9 bases lining up with TRBD1. V trimming: 2 bases; J trimming: 6 bases; junction bases outside the gene matches: 4. Germline V gene data show CDR1 as SQVTM and CDR2 as ANQGSEA. This CDR3 has 13 amino acids.

The J gene is TRBJ1-6, the V gene TRBV6-1, with 8 bases lining up with TRBD1. Looked up from germline, CDR1 is MNHNS and CDR2 is SASEGT. After removal of 6 bases from V and 8 bases from J, the junction contained 6 bases not matched to a gene. The CDR3 extends over 14 amino acids. The CDR3 spells CASSQDRGHSPLHF. CDR3 bases: TGTGCCAGCAGCCAAGACAGGGGTCATTCACCCCTCCACTTT.

The chain carries TRBV19 and TRBJ1-6; unclear D gene. Trimming removed 1 base at V and 7 bases at J, with 11 bases between. The CDR3 extends over 15 amino acids. Germline assignment: CDR1 LNHDA and CDR2 SQIVND (reference sequence). The CDR3 loop is CASSIVVTGNSPLHF. CDR3 DNA sequence: TGTGCCAGTAGTATAGTTGTGACGGGGAATTCACCCCTCCACTTT.

This sequence joins TRBV18 and TRBJ2-3; 7 bases agree with TRBD1. J was trimmed by 1 base and V by 1 base; bases with no gene match: 5. The CDR3 is 16 residues long. The V gene's germline CDR1 is KGHSH and CDR2 LQKENI. The CDR3 is CASSPQGAQRTDTQYF. CDR3 nucleotides: TGTGCCAGCTCACCACAGGGGGCGCAGCGCACAGATACGCAGTATTTT.